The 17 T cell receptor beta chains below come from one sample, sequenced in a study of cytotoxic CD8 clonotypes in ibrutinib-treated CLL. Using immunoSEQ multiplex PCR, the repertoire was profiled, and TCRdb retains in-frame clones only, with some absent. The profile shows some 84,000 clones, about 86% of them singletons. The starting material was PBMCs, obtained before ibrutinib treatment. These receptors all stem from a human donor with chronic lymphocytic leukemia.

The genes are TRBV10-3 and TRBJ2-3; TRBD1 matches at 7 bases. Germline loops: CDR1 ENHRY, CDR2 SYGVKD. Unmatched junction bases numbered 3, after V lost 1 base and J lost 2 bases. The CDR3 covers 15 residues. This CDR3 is CAISEYTGATDTQYF. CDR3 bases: TGTGCCATCAGTGAGTACACAGGGGCCACAGATACGCAGTATTTT.

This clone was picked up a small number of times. CDR3 bases: TGTGCCAGCAGCCTGGGACTAGCGGCCGCCTACGAGCAGTACTTC. Translated, it gives CASSLGLAAAYEQYF. The J gene is TRBJ2-7, the V gene TRBV11-1, with 11 bases that match TRBD2. Germline-derived CDR1 and CDR2 are SGHAT and FQDESV (reference sequence). This CDR3 region has 15 residues. The V and J ends lost 5 bases and 2 bases, in that order; junction bases with no gene match: 5.

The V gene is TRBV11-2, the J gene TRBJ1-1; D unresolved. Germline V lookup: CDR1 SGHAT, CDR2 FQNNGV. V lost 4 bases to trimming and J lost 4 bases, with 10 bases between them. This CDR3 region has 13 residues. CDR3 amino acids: CASSYQRGTEAFF. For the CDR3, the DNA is TGTGCCAGCAGCTACCAGCGGGGCACTGAAGCTTTCTTT.

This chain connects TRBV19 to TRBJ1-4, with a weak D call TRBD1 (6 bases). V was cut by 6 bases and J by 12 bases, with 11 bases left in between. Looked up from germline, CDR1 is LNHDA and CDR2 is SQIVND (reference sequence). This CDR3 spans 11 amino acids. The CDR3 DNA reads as TGTGCCAGTAGGATGAACAGGGAACTGTTTTTT. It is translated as CASRMNRELFF.

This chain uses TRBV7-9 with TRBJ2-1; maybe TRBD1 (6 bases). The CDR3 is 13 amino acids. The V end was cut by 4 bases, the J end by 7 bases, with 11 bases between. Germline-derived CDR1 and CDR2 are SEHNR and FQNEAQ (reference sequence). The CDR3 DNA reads TGTGCCAGCAGCTCCTCAGGGGAAAATGAGCAGTTCTTC. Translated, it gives CASSSSGENEQFF.

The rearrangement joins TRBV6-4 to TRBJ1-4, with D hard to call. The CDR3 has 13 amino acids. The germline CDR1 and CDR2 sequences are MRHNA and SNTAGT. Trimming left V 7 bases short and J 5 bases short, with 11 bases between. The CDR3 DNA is TGTGCCAGCATCATGGCGGTGAATGAAAAACTGTTTTTT. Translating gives CASIMAVNEKLFF.

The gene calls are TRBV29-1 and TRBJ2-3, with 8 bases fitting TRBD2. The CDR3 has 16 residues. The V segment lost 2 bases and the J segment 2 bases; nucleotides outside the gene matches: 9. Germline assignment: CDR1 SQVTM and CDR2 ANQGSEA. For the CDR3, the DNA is TGCAGCGTTGAAATTCAGACGGGAGGGCACACAGATACGCAGTATTTT. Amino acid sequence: CSVEIQTGGHTDTQYF.

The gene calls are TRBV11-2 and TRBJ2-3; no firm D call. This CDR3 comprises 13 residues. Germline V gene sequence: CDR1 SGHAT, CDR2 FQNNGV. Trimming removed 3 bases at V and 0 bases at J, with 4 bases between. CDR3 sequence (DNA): TGTGCCAGCAGCTTTAGTAGCACAGATACGCAGTATTTT. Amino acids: CASSFSSTDTQYF. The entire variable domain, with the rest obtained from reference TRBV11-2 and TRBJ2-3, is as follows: EAGVAQSPRYKIIEKRQSVAFWCNPISGHATLYWYQQILGQGPKLLIQFQNNGVVDDSQLPKDRFSAERLKGVDSTLKIQPAKLEDSAVYLCASSFSSTDTQYFGPGTRLTVL.

The CDR3 region has the DNA TGTGCCAGCAGCGCCTCGGGGAGGGGCTTGACGCAGTATTTT. It specifies CASSASGRGLTQYF. This chain links TRBV11-3 with TRBJ2-3; 7 nucleotides agree with TRBD2. This CDR3 comprises 14 residues. V lost 5 bases and J lost 9; bases outside the gene matches: 11. CDR1 is SGHNT and CDR2 is YENEEA in the germline V gene.

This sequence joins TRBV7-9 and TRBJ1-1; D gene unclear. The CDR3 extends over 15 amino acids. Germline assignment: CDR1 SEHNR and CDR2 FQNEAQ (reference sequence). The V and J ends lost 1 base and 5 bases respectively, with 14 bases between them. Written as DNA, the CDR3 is TGTGCCAGCAGCTTAGGGGCCGGATTGCGTACTGAAGCTTTCTTT. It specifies CASSLGAGLRTEAFF.

CDR3 amino acids: CASSLSPGGQGYEQFF. In DNA form, the CDR3 reads TGTGCCAGCAGTTTATCCCCCGGGGGGCAGGGCTATGAGCAGTTCTTC. The chain employs TRBV28 and TRBJ2-1; TRBD2 might be the D (7 bases). V was cut by 1 base and J by 8 bases, with 18 bases left in between. This CDR3 contains 16 residues. Germline V gene sequence: CDR1 MDHEN, CDR2 SYDVKM.

CDR3 sequence reads: CASSQDRRNQPQHF. DNA of the CDR3: TGTGCCAGCAGCCAAGACAGGCGCAATCAGCCCCAGCATTTT. This chain joins TRBV4-2 and TRBJ1-5; D remains unclear. CDR1 and CDR2 (germline): LGHNA, YNFKEQ. CDR3 length: 14 residues. The germline V and J ends were trimmed by 0 bases and 2 bases, with 5 bases remaining between them.

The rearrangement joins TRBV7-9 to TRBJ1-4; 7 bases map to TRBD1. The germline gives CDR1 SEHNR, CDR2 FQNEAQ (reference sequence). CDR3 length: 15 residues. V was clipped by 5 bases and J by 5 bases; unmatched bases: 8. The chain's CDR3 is CASSRTGERNEKLFF. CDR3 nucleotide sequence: TGTGCCAGCAGCCGAACAGGGGAAAGGAATGAAAAACTGTTTTTT.

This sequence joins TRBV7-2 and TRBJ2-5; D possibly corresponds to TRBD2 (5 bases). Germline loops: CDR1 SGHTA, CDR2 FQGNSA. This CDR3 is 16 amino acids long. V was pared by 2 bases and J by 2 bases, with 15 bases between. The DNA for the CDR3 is TGTGCCAGCAGCTTACTCGGTAGCAGACTACAAGAGACCCAGTACTTC. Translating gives CASSLLGSRLQETQYF.

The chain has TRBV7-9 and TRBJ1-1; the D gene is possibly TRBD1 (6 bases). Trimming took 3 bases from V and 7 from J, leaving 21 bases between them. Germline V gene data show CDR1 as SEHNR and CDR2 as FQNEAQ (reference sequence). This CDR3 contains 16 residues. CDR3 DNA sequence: TGTGCCAGCAGCTTTACAGGGCGGACGGTTACAGGTGAAGCTTTCTTT. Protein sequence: CASSFTGRTVTGEAFF.

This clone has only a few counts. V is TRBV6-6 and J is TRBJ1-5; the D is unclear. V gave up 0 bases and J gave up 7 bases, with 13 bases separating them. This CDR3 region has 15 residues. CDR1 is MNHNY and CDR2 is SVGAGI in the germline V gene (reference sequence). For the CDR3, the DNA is TGTGCCAGCAGTTACTCGAACCCGGCGGGACAGCCCCAGCATTTT. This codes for CASSYSNPAGQPQHF.

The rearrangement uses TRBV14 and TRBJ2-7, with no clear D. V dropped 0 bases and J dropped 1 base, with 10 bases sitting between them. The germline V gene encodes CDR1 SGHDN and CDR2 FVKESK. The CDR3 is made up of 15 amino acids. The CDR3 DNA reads TGTGCCAGCAGCCAAGAGAGGCTCCATTCCTACGAGCAGTACTTC. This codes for CASSQERLHSYEQYF.